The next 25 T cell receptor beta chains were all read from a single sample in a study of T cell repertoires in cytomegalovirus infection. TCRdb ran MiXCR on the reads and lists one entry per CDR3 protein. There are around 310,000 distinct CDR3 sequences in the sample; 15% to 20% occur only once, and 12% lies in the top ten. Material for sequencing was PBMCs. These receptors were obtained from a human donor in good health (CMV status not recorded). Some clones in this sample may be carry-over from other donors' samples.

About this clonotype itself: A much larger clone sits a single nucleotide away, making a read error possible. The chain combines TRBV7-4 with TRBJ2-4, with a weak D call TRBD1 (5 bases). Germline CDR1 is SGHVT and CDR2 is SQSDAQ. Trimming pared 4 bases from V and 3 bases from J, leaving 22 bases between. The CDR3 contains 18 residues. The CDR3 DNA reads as TGTGCCAGCAGCTCCGACTGGACATCCAGGACATACAAAAACATTCAGTACTTC. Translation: CASSSDWTSRTYKNIQYF.

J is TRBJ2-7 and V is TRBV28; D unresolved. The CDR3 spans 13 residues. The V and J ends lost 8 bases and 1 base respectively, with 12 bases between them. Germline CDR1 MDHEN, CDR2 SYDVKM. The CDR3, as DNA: TGTGCCAGCGTGGGCAGACCGTCCTACGAGCAGTACTTC. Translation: CASVGRPSYEQYF.

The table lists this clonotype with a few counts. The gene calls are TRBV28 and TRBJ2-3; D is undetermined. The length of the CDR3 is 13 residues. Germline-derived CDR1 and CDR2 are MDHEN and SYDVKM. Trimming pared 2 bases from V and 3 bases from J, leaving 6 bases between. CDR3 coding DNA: TGTGCCAGCAGTTTAATGGGGACAGATACGCAGTATTTT. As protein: CASSLMGTDTQYF.

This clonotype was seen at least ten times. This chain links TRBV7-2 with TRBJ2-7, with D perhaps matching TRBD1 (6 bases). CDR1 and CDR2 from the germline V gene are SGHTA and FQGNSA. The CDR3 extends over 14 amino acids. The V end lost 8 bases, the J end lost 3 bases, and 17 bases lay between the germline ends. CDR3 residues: CASCYPTGYYEQYF. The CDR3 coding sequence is TGTGCCAGCTGCTACCCGACAGGTTACTACGAGCAGTACTTC.

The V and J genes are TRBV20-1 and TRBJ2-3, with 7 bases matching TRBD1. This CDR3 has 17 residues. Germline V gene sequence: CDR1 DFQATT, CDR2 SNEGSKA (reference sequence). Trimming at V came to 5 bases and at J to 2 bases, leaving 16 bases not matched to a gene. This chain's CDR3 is CSAPNRGQLKSTDTQYF. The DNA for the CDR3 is TGCAGTGCTCCCAACAGGGGACAGCTAAAGTCCACAGATACGCAGTATTTT.

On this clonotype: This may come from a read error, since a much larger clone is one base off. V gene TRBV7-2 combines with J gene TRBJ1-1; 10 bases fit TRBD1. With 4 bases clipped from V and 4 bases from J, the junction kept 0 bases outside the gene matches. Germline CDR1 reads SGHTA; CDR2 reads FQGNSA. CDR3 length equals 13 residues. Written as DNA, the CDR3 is TGTGCCAGCAGCTGGGACAGGGGCACTGAAGCTTTCTTT. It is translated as CASSWDRGTEAFF.

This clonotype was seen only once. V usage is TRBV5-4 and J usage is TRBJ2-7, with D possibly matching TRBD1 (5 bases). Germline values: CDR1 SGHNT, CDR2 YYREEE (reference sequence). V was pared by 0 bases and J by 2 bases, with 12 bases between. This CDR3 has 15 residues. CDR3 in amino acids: CASSLGQITTYEQYF. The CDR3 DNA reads TGTGCCAGCAGCTTGGGACAGATTACGACCTACGAGCAGTACTTC.

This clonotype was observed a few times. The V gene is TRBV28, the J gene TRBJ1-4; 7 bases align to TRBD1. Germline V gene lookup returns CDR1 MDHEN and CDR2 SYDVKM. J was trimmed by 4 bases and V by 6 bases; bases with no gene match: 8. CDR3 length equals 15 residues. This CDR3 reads CASRRPGTVNEKLFF. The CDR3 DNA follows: TGTGCCAGCAGACGCCCCGGGACAGTTAATGAAAAACTGTTTTTT.

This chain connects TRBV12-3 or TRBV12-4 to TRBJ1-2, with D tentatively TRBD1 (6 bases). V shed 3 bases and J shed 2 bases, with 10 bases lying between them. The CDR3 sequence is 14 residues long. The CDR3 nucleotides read TGTGCCAGCAGTTTTACAGGGTCCAACTATGGCTACACCTTC. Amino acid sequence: CASSFTGSNYGYTF.

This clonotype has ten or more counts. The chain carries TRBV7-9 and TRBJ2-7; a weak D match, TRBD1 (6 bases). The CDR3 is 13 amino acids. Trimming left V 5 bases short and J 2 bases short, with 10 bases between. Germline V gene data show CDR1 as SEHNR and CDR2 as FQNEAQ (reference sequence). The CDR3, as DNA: TGTGCCAGCAGCCGTTCAGGGGCCTACGAGCAGTACTTC. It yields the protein CASSRSGAYEQYF.

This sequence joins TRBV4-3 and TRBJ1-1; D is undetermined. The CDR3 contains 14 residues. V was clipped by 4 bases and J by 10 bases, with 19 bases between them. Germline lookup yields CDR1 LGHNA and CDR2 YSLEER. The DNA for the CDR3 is TGCGCCAGCAGCCCAACGACGTCTATAGAGGGAGCTTTCTTT. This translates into CASSPTTSIEGAFF.

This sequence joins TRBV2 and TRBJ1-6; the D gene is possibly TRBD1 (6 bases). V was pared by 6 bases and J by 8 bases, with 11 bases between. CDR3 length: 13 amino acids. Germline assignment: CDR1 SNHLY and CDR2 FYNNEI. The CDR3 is CASRQGGDSPLHF. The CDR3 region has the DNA TGTGCCAGCAGACAGGGAGGGGATTCACCCCTCCACTTT.

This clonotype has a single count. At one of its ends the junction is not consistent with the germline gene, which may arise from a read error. CDR3 DNA: TGTGCCAGCAGTTCGCGGGGGGCCAGGGATACGCAGTCTTTT. Translating gives CASSSRGARDTQSF. The chain links TRBV6-5 to TRBJ2-3; 8 bases line up with TRBD2. Per germline, CDR1 MNHEY and CDR2 SVGAGI. The CDR3 runs 14 residues.

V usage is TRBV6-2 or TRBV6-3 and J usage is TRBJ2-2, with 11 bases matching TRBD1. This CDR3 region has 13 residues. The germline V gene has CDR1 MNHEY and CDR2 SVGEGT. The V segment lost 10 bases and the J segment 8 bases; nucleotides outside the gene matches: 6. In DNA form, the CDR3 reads TGTGCCACCCGGACAGGGGGCAAAGGGGAGCTGTTTTTT. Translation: CATRTGGKGELFF.

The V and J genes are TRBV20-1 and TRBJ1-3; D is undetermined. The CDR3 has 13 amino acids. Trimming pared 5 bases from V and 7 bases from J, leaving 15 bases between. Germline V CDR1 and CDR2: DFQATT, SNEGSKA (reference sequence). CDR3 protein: CSAYNDISNTIYF. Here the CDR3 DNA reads TGCAGTGCTTACAACGACATAAGCAACACCATATATTTT.

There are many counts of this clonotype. The CDR3 nucleotides are TGTGCCAGCAGCTTAGGTCAGGGGTCGAACACTGAAGCTTTCTTT. Translated, it gives CASSLGQGSNTEAFF. The chain has TRBV7-6 and TRBJ1-1, with D possibly TRBD1 on 6 matching bases. V gave up 1 base and J gave up 1 base, with 10 bases separating them. The CDR3 has 15 residues. Germline V gene sequence: CDR1 SGHVS, CDR2 FNYEAQ. Full variable domain (missing parts from reference TRBV7-6 and TRBJ1-1): GAGVSQSPRYKVTKRGQDVALRCDPISGHVSLYWYRQALGQGPEFLTYFNYEAQQDKSGLPNDRFSAERPEGSISTLTIQRTEQRDSAMYRCASSLGQGSNTEAFFGQGTRLTVV.

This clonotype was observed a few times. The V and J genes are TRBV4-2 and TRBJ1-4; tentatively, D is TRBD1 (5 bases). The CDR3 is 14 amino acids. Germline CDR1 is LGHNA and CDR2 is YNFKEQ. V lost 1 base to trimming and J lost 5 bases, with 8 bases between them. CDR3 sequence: CASSQGGVNEKLFF. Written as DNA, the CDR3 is TGTGCCAGCAGCCAAGGGGGGGTGAATGAAAAACTGTTTTTT.

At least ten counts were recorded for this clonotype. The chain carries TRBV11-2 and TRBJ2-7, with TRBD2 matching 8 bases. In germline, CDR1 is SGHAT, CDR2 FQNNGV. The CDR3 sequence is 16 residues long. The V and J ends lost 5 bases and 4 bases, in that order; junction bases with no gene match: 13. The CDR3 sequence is CASSRIGEIAGYEQYF. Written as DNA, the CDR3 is TGTGCCAGCAGCCGAATAGGGGAGATAGCGGGATACGAGCAGTACTTC.

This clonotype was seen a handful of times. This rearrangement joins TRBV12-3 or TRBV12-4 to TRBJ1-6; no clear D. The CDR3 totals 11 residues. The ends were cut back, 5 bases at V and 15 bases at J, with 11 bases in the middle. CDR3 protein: CASSPGGGLHF. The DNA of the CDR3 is TGTGCCAGCAGTCCCGGAGGAGGCCTCCACTTT.

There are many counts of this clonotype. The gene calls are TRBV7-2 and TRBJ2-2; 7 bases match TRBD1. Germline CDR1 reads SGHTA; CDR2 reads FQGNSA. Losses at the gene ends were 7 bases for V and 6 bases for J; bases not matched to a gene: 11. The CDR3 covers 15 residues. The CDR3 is CASTSGEGAPGELFF. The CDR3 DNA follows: TGTGCCAGCACCTCCGGAGAGGGGGCGCCCGGGGAGCTGTTTTTT.

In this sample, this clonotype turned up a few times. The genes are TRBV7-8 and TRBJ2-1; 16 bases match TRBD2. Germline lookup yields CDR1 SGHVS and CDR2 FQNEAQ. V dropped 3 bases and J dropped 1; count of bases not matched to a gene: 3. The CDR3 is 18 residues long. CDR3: CASSLGLAGGGSYNEQFF. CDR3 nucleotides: TGTGCCAGCAGCTTGGGACTAGCGGGGGGGGGGTCCTACAATGAGCAGTTCTTC.

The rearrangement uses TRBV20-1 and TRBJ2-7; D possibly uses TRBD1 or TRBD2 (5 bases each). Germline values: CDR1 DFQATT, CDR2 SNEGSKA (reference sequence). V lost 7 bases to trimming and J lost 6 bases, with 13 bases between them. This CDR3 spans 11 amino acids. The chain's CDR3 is CSGGVGGEQYF. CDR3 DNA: TGCAGTGGAGGGGTCGGTGGCGAGCAGTACTTC.

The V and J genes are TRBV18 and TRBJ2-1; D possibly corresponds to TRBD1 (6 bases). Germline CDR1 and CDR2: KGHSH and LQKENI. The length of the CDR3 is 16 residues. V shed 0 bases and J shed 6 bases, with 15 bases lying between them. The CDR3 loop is CASSPPTGVLSNEQFF. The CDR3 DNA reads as TGTGCCAGCTCACCACCGACAGGCGTACTCTCCAATGAGCAGTTCTTC.

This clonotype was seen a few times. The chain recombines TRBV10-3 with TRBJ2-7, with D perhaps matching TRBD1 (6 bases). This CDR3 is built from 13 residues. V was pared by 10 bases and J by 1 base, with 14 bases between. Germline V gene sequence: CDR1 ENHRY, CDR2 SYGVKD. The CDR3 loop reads CASHAGVSYEQYF. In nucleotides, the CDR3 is TGTGCCAGCCACGCAGGGGTTTCCTACGAGCAGTACTTC.

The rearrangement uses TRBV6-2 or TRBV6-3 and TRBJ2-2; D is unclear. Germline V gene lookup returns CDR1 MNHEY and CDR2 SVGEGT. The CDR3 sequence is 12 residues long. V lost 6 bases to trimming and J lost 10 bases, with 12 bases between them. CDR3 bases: TGTGCCAGCAGATTAGGGTCTGAGGAGCTGTTTTTT. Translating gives CASRLGSEELFF.